The 27 T cell receptor beta chains listed next were all sequenced from one sample in a study of blood T cell repertoires in COVID-19. Clones were sequenced by immunoSEQ multiplex PCR, and TCRdb holds only the in-frame ones, with some missing. The data show about 130,000 clones, with more than 70% seen just once and roughly 3.6% held by the top ten. Sample: peripheral blood. Every receptor here comes from an older woman with acute or convalescent COVID-19.

The chain uses TRBV6-1 and TRBJ1-2; D is ambiguous. Trimming pared 4 bases from V and 6 bases from J, leaving 21 bases between. CDR1 MNHNS and CDR2 SASEGT come from the germline V gene. This CDR3 has 16 residues. This CDR3 is CASSVSLGSRRDGYTF. The CDR3 nucleotides are TGTGCCAGCAGTGTGTCCCTGGGGAGTAGGAGGGATGGCTACACCTTC.

The gene calls are TRBV30 and TRBJ1-2; a weak D match, TRBD1 (5 bases). With 3 bases removed from V and 4 bases from J, the gap between germline ends came to 12 bases. The CDR3 has 13 residues. Germline V gene data show CDR1 as GTSNPN and CDR2 as SVGIG (reference sequence). This CDR3 is CAWSPTGIYGYTF. The CDR3 nucleotides are TGTGCCTGGAGCCCAACAGGAATCTATGGCTACACCTTC.

This rearrangement joins TRBV27 to TRBJ1-2; unclear D gene. This CDR3 contains 14 residues. The germline V gene encodes CDR1 MNHEY and CDR2 SMNVEV (reference sequence). Between the trimmed V and J ends, which lost 3 bases and 7 bases, there was a span of 15 bases. CDR3 amino acids: CASSFRTRGSGYTF. Here the CDR3 DNA reads TGTGCCAGCAGTTTTAGGACTCGTGGAAGTGGCTACACCTTC.

The chain carries TRBV2 and TRBJ1-1; D is ambiguous. This CDR3 is 12 amino acids long. The germline gives CDR1 SNHLY, CDR2 FYNNEI. V was shortened by 6 bases and J by 11 bases, with 16 bases between the two germline ends. The CDR3 spells CASREQSWWAFF. CDR3 bases: TGTGCCAGCAGGGAACAGTCCTGGTGGGCTTTCTTT. Together with reference TRBV2 and TRBJ1-1, the CDR3 gives the full variable domain: EPEVTQTPSHQVTQMGQEVILRCVPISNHLYFYWYRQILGQKVEFLVSFYNNEISEKSEIFDDQFSVERPDGSNFTLKIRSTKLEDSAMYFCASREQSWWAFFGQGTRLTVV.

The chain combines TRBV29-1 with TRBJ1-3; perhaps TRBD1 as D (5 bases). Germline loops: CDR1 SQVTM, CDR2 ANQGSEA. V lost 8 bases, J lost 4 bases, and 21 bases lay in between. This CDR3 spans 15 amino acids. CDR3 DNA sequence: TGCAGCAATGATGTCGGGGGGACTCTGGGAAACACCATATATTTT. Residues: CSNDVGGTLGNTIYF.

V and J are TRBV13 and TRBJ2-6; D is ambiguous. V lost 5 bases and J lost 1, with 18 bases in between. Germline CDR1 PRHDT, CDR2 FYEKMQ (reference sequence). The CDR3 has 18 residues. The CDR3: CASSPQATSYSGANVLTF. The DNA of the CDR3 is TGTGCCAGCAGCCCCCAGGCCACCTCTTATTCTGGGGCCAACGTCCTGACTTTC. The variable domain in full, completed from reference TRBV13 and TRBJ2-6, reads AAGVIQSPRHLIKEKRETATLKCYPIPRHDTVYWYQQGPGQDPQFLISFYEKMQSDKGSIPDRFSAQQFSDYHSELNMSSLELGDSALYFCASSPQATSYSGANVLTFGAGSRLTVL.

The chain employs TRBV6-5 and TRBJ1-3, with D unresolved. Trimming left V 10 bases short and J 0 bases short, with 16 bases between. Germline V gene sequence: CDR1 MNHEY, CDR2 SVGAGI. The CDR3 has 15 amino acids. The CDR3: CAITQNWASGNTIYF. The CDR3 DNA is TGTGCCATCACCCAGAATTGGGCCTCTGGAAACACCATATATTTT.

This clone was counted a single time. The chain recombines TRBV4-1 with TRBJ1-5; D is undetermined. The CDR3 length is 13 residues. V gave up 1 base and J gave up 4 bases, with 5 bases separating them. CDR1 is MGHRA and CDR2 is YSYEKL in the germline V gene. CDR3 sequence: CASSQAFNQPQHF. CDR3 in DNA: TGCGCCAGCAGCCAAGCCTTTAATCAGCCCCAGCATTTT.

The chain joins TRBV29-1 to TRBJ2-1, with a tentative D call TRBD2 (6 bases). Trimming removed 4 bases at V and 8 bases at J, with 12 bases between. This CDR3 contains 12 residues. Germline V gene data show CDR1 as SQVTM and CDR2 as ANQGSEA. CDR3 nucleotides: TGCAGCGTTGCGGGAGCGATTTATGAGCAGTTCTTC. Translation gives CSVAGAIYEQFF.

The rearrangement joins TRBV20-1 to TRBJ2-3; TRBD2 is a possible D gene (6 bases). Looked up from germline, CDR1 is DFQATT and CDR2 is SNEGSKA (reference sequence). The V gene lost 3 bases and the J gene lost 8 bases, with 45 bases spanning the gap. This CDR3 comprises 23 residues. The CDR3 DNA is TGCAGTGCTAGTTTCTCTAGGCTAGCGCGTCTTCCTTCCACAGATACGTCGTGGCGTACGCAGTATTTT. Its protein product is CSASFSRLARLPSTDTSWRTQYF.

This rearrangement joins TRBV2 to TRBJ1-3; D is uncertain. CDR1 SNHLY and CDR2 FYNNEI come from the germline V gene. The CDR3 is 15 amino acids. Trimming left V 6 bases short and J 2 bases short, with 14 bases between. CDR3 DNA sequence: TGTGCCAGCAGCCCATTTGGGGAGACTGGAAACACCATATATTTT. Translation: CASSPFGETGNTIYF.

This clone was detected once. The CDR3 sequence: CATSIPPGEQFF. The CDR3 DNA follows: TGTGCCACCAGCATACCTCCGGGAGAGCAGTTCTTC. This chain uses TRBV15 with TRBJ2-1; the D gene is possibly TRBD2 (5 bases). The CDR3 loop spans 12 amino acids. The V end was cut by 4 bases, the J end by 10 bases, with 11 bases between. The germline V gene encodes CDR1 LNHNV and CDR2 YYDKDF (reference sequence).

This clone showed up just once. In nucleotides, the CDR3 is TGCGCCAGCAGCTTGGTGTCAGGGGGGCTGAACACTGAAGCTTTCTTT. It translates to CASSLVSGGLNTEAFF. The V and J genes are TRBV5-1 and TRBJ1-1, with 7 bases identical to TRBD1. Germline V gives CDR1 SGHRS, CDR2 YFSETQ. J was trimmed by 0 bases and V by 0 bases; bases with no gene match: 5. This CDR3 region has 16 residues.

The V gene is TRBV5-1, the J gene TRBJ1-2; weak D call: TRBD1 (5 bases). Per germline, CDR1 SGHRS and CDR2 YFSETQ. V was trimmed by 1 base and J by 6 bases, leaving 16 bases between them. This CDR3 region has 15 residues. The CDR3 DNA follows: TGCGCCAGCAGCTTGACAGGCCTTAGCCCGGATGGCTACACCTTC. Encoded protein: CASSLTGLSPDGYTF.

The chain combines TRBV7-8 with TRBJ2-5; 8 bases line up with TRBD1. There are 15 residues in the CDR3. CDR1 is SGHVS and CDR2 is FQNEAQ in the germline V gene. V shed 3 bases, J shed 5 bases, and the junction held 8 bases outside the gene matches. CDR3 amino acids: CASSFRQGRGETQYF. The DNA of the CDR3 is TGTGCCAGCAGCTTTAGACAGGGGCGCGGTGAGACCCAGTACTTC.

This chain connects TRBV6-5 to TRBJ2-2, with D possibly TRBD1 on 5 matching bases. The CDR3 has 14 amino acids. Germline assignment: CDR1 MNHEY and CDR2 SVGAGI. V was clipped by 3 bases and J by 6 bases, with 11 bases between them. CDR3 residues: CASSYERGSGELFF. The CDR3 DNA reads TGTGCCAGCAGTTATGAAAGGGGCTCCGGGGAGCTGTTTTTT.

The chain combines TRBV7-2 with TRBJ2-2; 10 nucleotides match TRBD2. V lost 2 bases to trimming and J lost 8 bases; unmatched junction nucleotides: 2. The germline V gene encodes CDR1 SGHTA and CDR2 FQGNSA. CDR3 length: 14 amino acids. CDR3 region: CASSLILAGGELFF. The CDR3 DNA is TGTGCCAGCAGCTTAATACTAGCGGGAGGGGAGCTGTTTTTT.

This sequence joins TRBV6-6 and TRBJ1-1; D gene unclear. The germline CDR1 and CDR2 sequences are MNHNY and SVGAGI (reference sequence). Trimming pared 0 bases from V and 4 bases from J, leaving 9 bases between. The CDR3 extends over 14 amino acids. CDR3 loop: CASSYSRGGTEAFF. CDR3 sequence (DNA): TGTGCCAGCAGTTACTCACGCGGAGGCACTGAAGCTTTCTTT.

V usage is TRBV13 and J usage is TRBJ2-5; 13 nucleotides align to TRBD2. J lost 2 bases, V lost 8 bases, and 8 bases had no gene match. Germline lookup yields CDR1 PRHDT and CDR2 FYEKMQ (reference sequence). CDR3 size: 16 residues. The CDR3 coding sequence is TGTGCCAGCTCCCCCCGGACTAGCGGGAGTCAAGAGACCCAGTACTTC. Residues: CASSPRTSGSQETQYF.

This clone was seen only a few times. The chain is built from TRBV11-3 and TRBJ1-3; TRBD1 might be the D (6 bases). CDR3 size: 16 residues. Germline loops: CDR1 SGHNT, CDR2 YENEEA. V lost 5 bases, J lost 0 bases, and 14 bases lay in between. CDR3 residues: CASSRQTGASGNTIYF. CDR3 sequence (DNA): TGTGCCAGCAGCAGACAGACAGGAGCCTCTGGAAACACCATATATTTT.

This CDR3 reads CASSLRRTAPWIYEQYV. CDR3 bases: TGTGCCAGCAGTTTAAGAAGGACAGCTCCTTGGATTTACGAGCAGTACGTC. The chain links TRBV27 to TRBJ2-7, with D perhaps TRBD1 (6 bases). Germline-derived CDR1 and CDR2 are MNHEY and SMNVEV (reference sequence). The CDR3 runs to 17 residues. Deletions cut 2 bases from V and 4 bases from J, with 21 bases between.

The CDR3 protein is CASSLVQGADNEQFF. In DNA, the CDR3 is TGTGCCAGCAGCTTAGTTCAGGGGGCGGATAATGAGCAGTTCTTC. The chain is built from TRBV7-9 and TRBJ2-1; 8 nucleotides match TRBD1. The CDR3 consists of 15 residues. Germline lookup yields CDR1 SEHNR and CDR2 FQNEAQ (reference sequence). Germline trimming cut 1 base from V and 7 bases from J; bases unmatched to any gene: 6.

The chain couples TRBV18 to TRBJ1-3; the D gene is possibly TRBD1 (6 bases). Germline CDR1 is KGHSH and CDR2 is LQKENI. V was clipped by 6 bases and J by 8 bases, with 11 bases between them. The CDR3 runs to 12 residues. The CDR3: CASSPDSYTIYF. CDR3 coding DNA: TGTGCCAGCTCTCCGGACAGCTACACCATATATTTT.

The chain links TRBV3-1 (or the pseudogene TRBV3-2) to TRBJ1-2; D is undetermined. V was cut by 1 base and J by 1 base, with 16 bases left in between. CDR1 is LGHDT and CDR2 is YNNKEL in the germline V gene (reference sequence). The CDR3 runs 17 residues. The CDR3 DNA reads as TGTGCCAGCAGCCAAGGGCAGTTCAGGCCCAGTAACTATGGCTACACCTTC. Residues: CASSQGQFRPSNYGYTF.

The chain is built from TRBV10-3 and TRBJ2-1; D unresolved. The CDR3 loop spans 12 amino acids. Trimming took 9 bases from V and 6 from J, leaving 12 bases between them. Germline lookup yields CDR1 ENHRY and CDR2 SYGVKD. CDR3 nucleotide sequence: TGTGCCATACGAACTCCGGGCAATGAGCAGTTCTTC. It yields the protein CAIRTPGNEQFF.

The V and J genes are TRBV2 and TRBJ2-7; TRBD1 might be the D (5 bases). Between the trimmed V and J ends, which lost 7 bases and 4 bases, there was a span of 20 bases. The CDR3 has 15 amino acids. The germline V gene encodes CDR1 SNHLY and CDR2 FYNNEI. Written as DNA, the CDR3 is TGTGCCAGCACGGGTGGGGCAGGACCCTATTACGAGCAGTACTTC. Its translation: CASTGGAGPYYEQYF.

CDR3 region: CSDRQGHEQFF. Written as DNA, the CDR3 is TGCAGCGACCGACAGGGCCATGAGCAGTTCTTC. The chain joins TRBV29-1 to TRBJ2-1; 7 bases align to TRBD1. V dropped 7 bases and J dropped 8; count of bases not matched to a gene: 5. CDR3 length: 11 residues. The germline CDR1 and CDR2 sequences are SQVTM and ANQGSEA.